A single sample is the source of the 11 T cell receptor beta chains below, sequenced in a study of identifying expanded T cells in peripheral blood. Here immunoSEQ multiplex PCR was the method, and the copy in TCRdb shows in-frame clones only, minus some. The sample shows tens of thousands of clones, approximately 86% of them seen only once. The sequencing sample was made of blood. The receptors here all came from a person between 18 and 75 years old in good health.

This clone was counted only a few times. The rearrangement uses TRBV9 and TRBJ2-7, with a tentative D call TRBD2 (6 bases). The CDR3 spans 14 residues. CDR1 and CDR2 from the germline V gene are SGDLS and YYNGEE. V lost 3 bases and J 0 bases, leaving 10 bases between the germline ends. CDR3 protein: CASSARDGSYEQYF. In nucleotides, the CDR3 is TGTGCCAGCAGCGCGCGGGACGGCTCCTACGAGCAGTACTTC.

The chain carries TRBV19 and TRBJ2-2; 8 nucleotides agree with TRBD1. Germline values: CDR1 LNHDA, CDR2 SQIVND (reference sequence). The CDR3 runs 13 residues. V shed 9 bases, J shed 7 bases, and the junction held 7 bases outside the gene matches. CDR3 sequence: CASHLTGDGELFF. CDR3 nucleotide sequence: TGTGCCAGCCATCTGACAGGGGACGGGGAGCTGTTTTTT.

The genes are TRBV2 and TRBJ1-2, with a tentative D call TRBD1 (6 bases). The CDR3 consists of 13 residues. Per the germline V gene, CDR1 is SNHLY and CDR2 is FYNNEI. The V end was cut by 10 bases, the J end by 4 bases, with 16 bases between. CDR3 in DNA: TGTGCCACCCCGCGGGGGCTCGGCTATGGCTACACCTTC. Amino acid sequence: CATPRGLGYGYTF.

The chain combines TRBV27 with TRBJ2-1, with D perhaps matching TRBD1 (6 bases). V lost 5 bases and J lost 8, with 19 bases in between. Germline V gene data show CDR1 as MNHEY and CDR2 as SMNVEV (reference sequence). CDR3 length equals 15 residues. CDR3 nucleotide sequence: TGTGCCAGCAGTCGGTACCAACAGGGTGTGGATGAGCAGTTCTTC. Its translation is CASSRYQQGVDEQFF.

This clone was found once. In DNA form, the CDR3 reads TGTGCCAGCAGCCTAGAGGTGTCCATATATTTT. Translated: CASSLEVSIYF. This chain connects TRBV7-9 to TRBJ1-3, with no clear D. Germline loops: CDR1 SEHNR, CDR2 FQNEAQ (reference sequence). The CDR3 spans 11 residues. Between the trimmed V and J ends, which lost 5 bases and 11 bases, there was a span of 10 bases.

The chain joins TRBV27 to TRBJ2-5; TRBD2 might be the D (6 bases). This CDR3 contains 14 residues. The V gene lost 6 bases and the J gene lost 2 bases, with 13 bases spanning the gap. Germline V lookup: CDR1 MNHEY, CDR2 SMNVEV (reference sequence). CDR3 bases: TGTGCCAGCAGACCGGGGGAGGTACAAGAGACCCAGTACTTC. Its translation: CASRPGEVQETQYF.

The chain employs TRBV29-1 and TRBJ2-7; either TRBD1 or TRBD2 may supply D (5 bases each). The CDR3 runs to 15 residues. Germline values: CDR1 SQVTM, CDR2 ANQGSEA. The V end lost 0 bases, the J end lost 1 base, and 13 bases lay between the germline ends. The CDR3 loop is CSVEDRRDGSYEQYF. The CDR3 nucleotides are TGCAGCGTTGAAGATCGTCGGGACGGGTCCTACGAGCAGTACTTC.

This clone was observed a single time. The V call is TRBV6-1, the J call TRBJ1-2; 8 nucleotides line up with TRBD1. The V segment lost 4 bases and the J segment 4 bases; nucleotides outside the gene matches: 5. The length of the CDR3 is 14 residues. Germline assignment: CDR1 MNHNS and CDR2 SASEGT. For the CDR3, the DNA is TGTGCCAGCAGTGGCCCAGGGGGCCGCTATGGCTACACCTTC. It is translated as CASSGPGGRYGYTF.

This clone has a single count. The CDR3 DNA reads TGTGCCACCAGCAGAGATGTAACCCTGAACACTGAAGCTTTCTTT. It specifies CATSRDVTLNTEAFF. The chain joins TRBV15 to TRBJ1-1, with D unresolved. This CDR3 region has 15 residues. Germline loops: CDR1 LNHNV, CDR2 YYDKDF (reference sequence). Deletions cut 0 bases from V and 0 bases from J, with 8 bases between.

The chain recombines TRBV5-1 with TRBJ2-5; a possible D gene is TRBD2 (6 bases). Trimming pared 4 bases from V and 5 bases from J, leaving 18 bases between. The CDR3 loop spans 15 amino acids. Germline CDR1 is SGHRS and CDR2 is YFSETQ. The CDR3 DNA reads TGCGCCAGCAGCCAGATCGCGGGGAACTCCGAGACCCAGTACTTC. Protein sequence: CASSQIAGNSETQYF.

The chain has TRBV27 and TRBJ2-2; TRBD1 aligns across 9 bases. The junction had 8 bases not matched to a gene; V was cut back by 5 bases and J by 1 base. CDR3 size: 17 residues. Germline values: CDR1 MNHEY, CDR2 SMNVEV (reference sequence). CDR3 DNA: TGTGCCAGCAGTCGCCTCCCGGGACAGGGGAACACCGGGGAGCTGTTTTTT. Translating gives CASSRLPGQGNTGELFF.